This T cell receptor (beta chain) appears in the sequencing data of a study of cytomegalovirus exposure and HLA in healthy donors. Points on this clone: Its specificity is unknown.

General study findings and limits: Rarity marked most TCR sequences, yet some public TCRs occurred in many donors. Most of the TCR beta V segments (in an earlier analysis) were productive either about 87% or about 30% of the time.

This CDR3 has 19 residues. The germline V gene has CDR1 SGHRS and CDR2 YFSETQ. The ends lost 4 bases at V and 15 bases at J; junction bases unmatched: 24. This PCR relied on a set of 60 Vbeta primers and 13 Jbeta primers. Generated by immunoSEQ multiplex PCR, the TCRdb table keeps only in-frame clones and is missing some. The repertoire consists of about 130,000 clones, with 70% occurring once and the leading ten covering 2.1%. The sample was PBMCs. The sequence was collected from an older woman in good health and CMV-seropositive. The chain couples TRBV5-1 to TRBJ2-1, with TRBD2 identical over 14 bases. The CDR3, as DNA: TGCGCCAGCAGCCCCACGTCTCCGGGGACTAGCGGGAGAAGGTACGTGGGGTTCTTC. It specifies CASSPTSPGTSGRRYVGFF.